Listed here are 29 T cell receptor beta chains from one sample, sequenced in a study of blood T cell repertoires in COVID-19. Data came from immunoSEQ multiplex PCR; TCRdb stores just in-frame clones and leaves some out. The repertoire consists of 65,000 to 85,000 clones, with 85% to 90% occurring once and the leading ten covering 8.2%. Sequences were obtained from peripheral blood. Receptors originate from a man aged 50 or older with active COVID-19.

CDR3 in DNA: TGTGCCAACCTGGGACAAGCTGGAAACACCATATATTTT. Amino acids: CANLGQAGNTIYF. The chain carries TRBV2 and TRBJ1-3; tentative D call: TRBD1 (6 bases). Germline CDR1 and CDR2: SNHLY and FYNNEI. The CDR3 is 13 amino acids. V gave up 10 bases and J gave up 2 bases, with 12 bases separating them.

The chain joins TRBV9 to TRBJ1-3, with a tentative D call TRBD1 (5 bases). Trimming took off 0 bases at V and 3 bases at J, with 7 bases between the two ends. The CDR3 spans 14 residues. CDR1 is SGDLS and CDR2 is YYNGEE in the germline V gene. DNA for the CDR3: TGTGCCAGCAGCGTAGTAGGGGATGGAAACACCATATATTTT. Translating gives CASSVVGDGNTIYF.

The CDR3 is CASSFFRGGPSYEQYF. CDR3 bases: TGTGCCAGCAGCTTCTTTAGGGGGGGGCCCTCCTACGAGCAGTACTTC. The gene calls are TRBV6-2 or TRBV6-3 and TRBJ2-7; tentatively, D is TRBD2 (7 bases). CDR3 size: 16 residues. In germline, CDR1 is MNHEY, CDR2 SVGEGT. V lost 6 bases and J lost 0, with 18 bases in between.

This clone was observed once. The chain links TRBV6-5 to TRBJ1-2, with D unresolved. Germline CDR1 MNHEY, CDR2 SVGAGI. V was cut by 6 bases and J by 8 bases, with 7 bases left in between. The length of the CDR3 is 10 residues. DNA for the CDR3: TGTGCCAGCAGCCTAGAAGGCTACACCTTC. It codes for CASSLEGYTF.

V is TRBV4-3 and J is TRBJ2-1, with 7 bases that match TRBD2. V dropped 0 bases and J dropped 3; count of bases not matched to a gene: 8. This CDR3 contains 17 residues. Germline V gives CDR1 LGHNA, CDR2 YSLEER. CDR3 region: CASSQDPGGYNYNEQFF. The CDR3 region has the DNA TGCGCCAGCAGCCAAGACCCCGGGGGGTACAACTACAATGAGCAGTTCTTC.

This chain joins TRBV5-1 and TRBJ1-1; unclear D gene. Germline V lookup: CDR1 SGHRS, CDR2 YFSETQ. V lost 0 bases and J 5 bases, leaving 11 bases between the germline ends. The CDR3 sequence is 14 residues long. The CDR3 sequence is CASSLEMGSTEAFF. As DNA, the CDR3 is TGCGCCAGCAGCTTGGAAATGGGGAGTACTGAAGCTTTCTTT.

The chain uses TRBV12-5 and TRBJ1-5; D may be TRBD1 (5 bases). Germline-derived CDR1 and CDR2 are LGHNT and FRNRAP. This CDR3 contains 15 residues. The V and J ends lost 0 bases and 1 base respectively, with 7 bases between them. CDR3 DNA: TGTGCTAGTGGTTTGGTAGGGGTGAGCAATCAGCCCCAGCATTTT. It encodes CASGLVGVSNQPQHF.

V is TRBV5-4 and J is TRBJ1-2; D gene uncertain. V was clipped by 2 bases and J by 5 bases, with 7 bases between them. The germline V gene encodes CDR1 SGHNT and CDR2 YYREEE (reference sequence). The CDR3 totals 12 residues. CDR3 protein: CASSFPGYGYTF. CDR3 sequence (DNA): TGTGCCAGCAGCTTCCCCGGTTATGGCTACACCTTC. Drawing the rest from reference TRBV5-4 and TRBJ1-2, the complete variable domain is ETGVTQSPTHLIKTRGQQVTLRCSSQSGHNTVSWYQQALGQGPQFIFQYYREEENGRGNFPPRFSGLQFPNYSSELNVNALELDDSALYLCASSFPGYGYTFGSGTRLTVV.

This clone was recorded a few times. This chain links TRBV15 with TRBJ1-5; possibly TRBD1 for D (5 bases). The CDR3 is made up of 15 amino acids. V lost 1 base to trimming and J lost 7 bases, with 14 bases between them. CDR1 and CDR2 (germline): LNHNV, YYDKDF (reference sequence). This CDR3 reads CATSRATGTWQPQHF. The CDR3 nucleotides are TGTGCCACCAGCAGAGCTACGGGGACTTGGCAGCCCCAGCATTTT. Based on the CDR3 plus reference TRBV15 and TRBJ1-5, the full variable domain is DAMVIQNPRYQVTQFGKPVTLSCSQTLNHNVMYWYQQKSSQAPKLLFHYYDKDFNNEADTPDNFQSRRPNTSFCFLDIRSPGLGDTAMYLCATSRATGTWQPQHFGDGTRLSIL.

This clone was seen just once. The chain has TRBV6-2 or TRBV6-3 and TRBJ2-5, with D unclear. V lost 0 bases and J 1 base, leaving 9 bases between the germline ends. Per the germline V gene, CDR1 is MNHEY and CDR2 is SVGEGT. The CDR3 covers 15 residues. The DNA for the CDR3 is TGTGCCAGCAGTTACTCGTTTTCAGTCCAAGAGACCCAGTACTTC. It specifies CASSYSFSVQETQYF.

This sequence joins TRBV29-1 and TRBJ2-2; the match to TRBD2 covers 15 bases. This CDR3 is 16 amino acids long. Germline lookup yields CDR1 SQVTM and CDR2 ANQGSEA. The junction had 10 bases not matched to a gene; V was cut back by 7 bases and J by 7 bases. The CDR3 region is CSARTSGGAKIGELFF. The CDR3 coding sequence is TGCAGCGCCCGGACTAGCGGGGGGGCGAAGATCGGGGAGCTGTTTTTT.

The rearrangement uses TRBV5-1 and TRBJ2-7, with D uncertain. Trimming pared 0 bases from V and 4 bases from J, leaving 20 bases between. Germline V gene sequence: CDR1 SGHRS, CDR2 YFSETQ. The length of the CDR3 is 17 residues. The CDR3 sequence: CASSLVLLGSPLYEQYF. The CDR3 DNA is TGCGCCAGCAGCTTGGTCCTTCTGGGCTCCCCACTTTACGAGCAGTACTTC.

The chain joins TRBV19 to TRBJ2-1, with TRBD2 as a possible D gene (6 bases). The germline V and J ends were trimmed by 5 bases and 4 bases, with 9 bases remaining between them. Germline-derived CDR1 and CDR2 are LNHDA and SQIVND (reference sequence). This CDR3 is 13 amino acids long. The CDR3 nucleotides read TGTGCCAGTAGTCTCGGGGGATACAATGAGCAGTTCTTC. It translates to CASSLGGYNEQFF.

The chain recombines TRBV5-1 with TRBJ1-1, with 12 positions matching TRBD1. The CDR3 has 17 residues. The V gene end was trimmed by 4 bases and the J gene end by 1 base; junction bases not matched to a gene: 8. Germline lookup yields CDR1 SGHRS and CDR2 YFSETQ. CDR3 sequence: CASSSGTGGGGNTEAFF. The CDR3, as DNA: TGCGCCAGCAGCAGCGGGACAGGGGGCGGCGGGAACACTGAAGCTTTCTTT.

A remark on this clone: In the same sample, other DNA sequences code for this CDR3. The chain recombines TRBV13 with TRBJ1-6, with 7 bases lining up with TRBD1. The V gene's germline CDR1 is PRHDT and CDR2 FYEKMQ (reference sequence). This CDR3 contains 15 residues. The trim removed 5 bases at V and 5 bases at J, leaving 6 bases unmatched. The CDR3 DNA sequence: TGTGCCAGCAGCCTGGGGGACAGAGATAATTCACCCCTCCACTTT. Its protein product is CASSLGDRDNSPLHF.

The rearrangement links TRBV5-1 to TRBJ1-2, with TRBD1 identical over 7 bases. Trimming cost V 1 base and J 2 bases; bases outside gene matches: 5. There are 15 residues in the CDR3. CDR1 is SGHRS, CDR2 YFSETQ, per germline. CDR3 in amino acids: CASSLSGQENYGYTF. The CDR3 nucleotides read TGCGCCAGCAGCTTGTCAGGACAGGAAAACTATGGCTACACCTTC. The variable domain in full, with the rest retrieved from reference TRBV5-1 and TRBJ1-2, is KAGVTQTPRYLIKTRGQQVTLSCSPISGHRSVSWYQQTPGQGLQFLFEYFSETQRNKGNFPGRFSGRQFSNSRSEMNVSTLELGDSALYLCASSLSGQENYGYTFGSGTRLTVV.

The chain couples TRBV6-5 to TRBJ2-7, with 7 bases lining up with TRBD2. The CDR3 length is 15 residues. V lost 7 bases to trimming and J lost 3 bases; unmatched junction nucleotides: 12. Germline V gene lookup returns CDR1 MNHEY and CDR2 SVGAGI. DNA of the CDR3: TGTGCCAGCACCAGGTGGCTAGCGGATGACTACGAGCAGTACTTC. This encodes CASTRWLADDYEQYF.

This chain links TRBV4-3 with TRBJ1-2; 9 bases match TRBD1. The CDR3 contains 15 residues. Germline CDR1 LGHNA, CDR2 YSLEER. The trim removed 3 bases at V and 5 bases at J, leaving 7 bases unmatched. The CDR3 sequence: CASSQIQGAEYGYTF. For the CDR3, the DNA is TGCGCCAGCAGCCAGATACAGGGGGCGGAATATGGCTACACCTTC.

This clone was detected a few times. V and J are TRBV29-1 and TRBJ2-1; 10 positions match TRBD2. Germline CDR1 is SQVTM and CDR2 is ANQGSEA. Germline trimming cut 6 bases from V and 7 bases from J; bases unmatched to any gene: 6. The CDR3 runs to 13 residues. The CDR3 DNA reads TGCAGCGTCCCAAGCGGGGGGGGTAATGAGCAGTTCTTC. Its protein is CSVPSGGGNEQFF.

This chain connects TRBV7-2 to TRBJ2-5, with D unresolved. The V end was cut by 3 bases, the J end by 4 bases, with 6 bases between. The CDR3 contains 12 residues. Germline V CDR1 and CDR2: SGHTA, FQGNSA. CDR3 loop: CASSFFLETQYF. CDR3 sequence (DNA): TGTGCCAGCAGCTTCTTCCTAGAGACCCAGTACTTC.

The chain uses TRBV6-6 and TRBJ2-2; D perhaps matches TRBD1 (5 bases). CDR3 size: 14 residues. Germline CDR1 reads MNHNY; CDR2 reads SVGAGI (reference sequence). V lost 2 bases and J lost 6, with 10 bases in between. In DNA form, the CDR3 reads TGTGCCAGCAGTTACCAGGGTTTGGCCGGGGAGCTGTTTTTT. It encodes CASSYQGLAGELFF.

The J gene is TRBJ1-6, the V gene TRBV2; TRBD1 agrees at 9 bases. Trimming took 7 bases from V and 9 from J; bases not matched to a gene: 10. The CDR3 contains 15 residues. CDR1 and CDR2 (germline): SNHLY, FYNNEI. CDR3 DNA: TGTGCCAGCAACCAAGGACAGGGGTACGGTTCACCCCTCCACTTT. Translating it yields CASNQGQGYGSPLHF.

The chain uses TRBV5-8 and TRBJ1-5, with a possible D match to TRBD1 (5 bases). Trimming removed 3 bases from V and 0 bases from J, with 13 bases in between. This CDR3 region has 16 residues. CDR1 and CDR2 from the germline V gene are SGHTS and YDEGEE. The CDR3 loop is CASSSYAGNSNQPQHF. CDR3 DNA: TGTGCCAGCAGCTCCTACGCAGGGAATAGCAATCAGCCCCAGCATTTT.

The chain joins TRBV7-2 to TRBJ1-1; D possibly corresponds to TRBD1 (5 bases). Looked up from germline, CDR1 is SGHTA and CDR2 is FQGNSA. This CDR3 has 14 amino acids. V lost 5 bases and J 5 bases, leaving 15 bases between the germline ends. The DNA for the CDR3 is TGTGCCAGCAGCCATAGCCAGGGTCGGACTGAAGCTTTCTTT. Protein sequence: CASSHSQGRTEAFF.

This clone was recorded only once. This chain connects TRBV4-1 to TRBJ2-5; D gene uncertain. Germline CDR1 MGHRA, CDR2 YSYEKL. This CDR3 is built from 15 residues. The germline V and J ends were trimmed by 4 bases and 1 base, with 13 bases remaining between them. This CDR3 is CASSPMRSSQETQYF. The CDR3 coding sequence is TGCGCCAGCAGCCCAATGAGAAGTAGCCAAGAGACCCAGTACTTC.

V usage is TRBV7-9 and J usage is TRBJ2-1, with 9 nucleotides matching TRBD1. The CDR3 consists of 16 residues. V shed 4 bases and J 6 bases; nucleotides not matched to a gene: 10. CDR1 and CDR2 (germline): SEHNR, FQNEAQ (reference sequence). The CDR3 DNA reads as TGTGCCAGCAGCTATACCCCACAGGGGGCGCGCAATGAGCAGTTCTTC. It encodes CASSYTPQGARNEQFF.

This chain uses TRBV5-1 with TRBJ2-6; D is unclear. The CDR3 has 15 amino acids. V was pared by 4 bases and J by 0 bases, with 8 bases between. Germline values: CDR1 SGHRS, CDR2 YFSETQ. CDR3 nucleotides: TGCGCCAGCAGCCCCACAGACTCTGGGGCCAACGTCCTGACTTTC. Protein: CASSPTDSGANVLTF.

This chain joins TRBV3-1 (or the pseudogene TRBV3-2) and TRBJ2-5, with 8 bases fitting TRBD2. Trimming removed 2 bases from V and 2 bases from J; junction bases left unmatched: 1. The CDR3 is made up of 14 amino acids. CDR1 LGHDT and CDR2 YNNKEL come from the germline V gene (reference sequence). The chain's CDR3 is CASSQRGGQETQYF. The DNA for the CDR3 is TGTGCCAGCAGCCAACGGGGGGGACAAGAGACCCAGTACTTC.

The chain is built from TRBV6-2 or TRBV6-3 and TRBJ2-7, with 7 bases aligning to TRBD1. CDR3 length: 14 amino acids. V shed 0 bases and J 3 bases; nucleotides not matched to a gene: 2. Looked up from germline, CDR1 is MNHEY and CDR2 is SVGEGT. The CDR3 region has the DNA TGTGCCAGCAGTTACTCACAGGGGAGCTACGAGCAGTACTTC. Its protein is CASSYSQGSYEQYF.